The 4 T cell receptor beta chains below were found in one sample sequenced in a study of blood T cell repertoires in COVID-19. This table comes from immunoSEQ multiplex PCR, and its TCRdb copy is limited to in-frame clones, with some not included. The data contain approximately 270,000 clones, roughly 85% of them singletons. Sample: peripheral blood. All receptors come from a man younger than 35 with active or convalescent COVID-19.

J is TRBJ1-6 and V is TRBV6-2 or TRBV6-3; D ambiguous. V lost 6 bases and J lost 7, with 13 bases in between. Germline assignment: CDR1 MNHEY and CDR2 SVGEGT. The CDR3 runs to 14 residues. CDR3 region: CASSPMARNSPLHF. CDR3 DNA sequence: TGTGCCAGCAGCCCCATGGCGCGGAATTCACCCCTCCACTTT.

The chain joins TRBV2 to TRBJ1-2; TRBD1 agrees at 7 bases. Trimming at V came to 4 bases and at J to 7 bases, leaving 6 bases not matched to a gene. The CDR3 length is 13 residues. Germline CDR1 is SNHLY and CDR2 is FYNNEI. In DNA, the CDR3 is TGTGCCAGCAGTGCGACAGGGCAACCTGGCTACACCTTC. Translating it yields CASSATGQPGYTF.

The chain carries TRBV20-1 and TRBJ1-5, with a weak D call TRBD1 (6 bases). V lost 3 bases and J 6 bases, leaving 15 bases between the germline ends. The germline V gene has CDR1 DFQATT and CDR2 SNEGSKA (reference sequence). The CDR3 consists of 14 residues. As DNA, the CDR3 is TGCAGTGCTAGTGTGTACAGGGAGAGTCAGCCCCAGCATTTT. Its translation: CSASVYRESQPQHF.

This clone has just a few counts. The chain is built from TRBV6-4 and TRBJ2-2; TRBD2 is a possible D gene (5 bases). Germline V gene data show CDR1 as MRHNA and CDR2 as SNTAGT. Trimming left V 3 bases short and J 7 bases short, with 9 bases between. This CDR3 is 13 amino acids long. The CDR3 is CASSEKGSGELFF. DNA of the CDR3: TGTGCCAGCAGTGAGAAAGGGAGCGGGGAGCTGTTTTTT.